This TCR beta chain was observed in a study of T cells after yellow fever vaccination. This clonotype came up a few times. This CDR3 comprises 15 residues. The germline V gene has CDR1 SGHKS and CDR2 YYEKEE (reference sequence). The germline V and J ends were trimmed by 7 bases and 5 bases, with 21 bases remaining between them. Each CDR3 protein gets one entry after TCRdb re-called the 5' RACE reads with MiXCR. The sample yields 250,000 to 300,000 distinct CDR3 sequences, around 4.9% seen once. The sequence was collected from a man aged 18 to 29 who received the YFV17D yellow fever vaccine. This specimen consisted of CD4+ T cells sorted from PBMCs, obtained on the day of the yellow fever booster vaccination. The gene calls are TRBV5-5 and TRBJ2-5; either TRBD1 or TRBD2 may supply D (7 bases each). DNA for the CDR3: TGTGCCAGCCAGGGGGGGTATCGGGGATGGGAGACCCAGTACTTC. As protein: CASQGGYRGWETQYF.